These 3 T cell receptor beta chains originate from one sample sequenced in a study of regulatory T cells in long-lasting Graves disease. Combining iRepertoire HTBI primers with Arm-PCR of CDR3 regions, the authors built TCR beta libraries. TCRdb redid the calling of the multiplex PCR reads with MiXCR, one entry per CDR3 protein. In the table there are about 430,000 distinct CDR3 sequences, roughly 15% of which are singletons. The time point was: newly diagnosed GD, antithyroid drugs for less than 3 months. Construction of the TCR library relied on RNA isolated from PBMCs. These data were likewise used in another study, on T cells in Graves' hyperthyroidism and ophthalmopathy.

Source: peripheral blood mononuclear cells (PBMCs), taken at new diagnosis, from a patient treated with antithyroid drugs. Every receptor here comes from a woman in her thirties or forties with Graves disease.

The V gene is TRBV27, the J gene TRBJ1-1, with 8 bases identical to TRBD1. Germline lookup yields CDR1 MNHEY and CDR2 SMNVEV (reference sequence). The trim removed 5 bases at V and 2 bases at J, leaving 10 bases unmatched. The CDR3 totals 16 residues. This CDR3 reads CASSVYRGAGNTEAFF. The CDR3 DNA follows: TGTGCCAGCAGTGTCTACAGGGGGGCCGGCAACACTGAAGCTTTCTTT.

V is TRBV29-1 and J is TRBJ2-3, with D hard to call. V lost 0 bases, J lost 0 bases, and 13 bases lay in between. The germline V gene encodes CDR1 SQVTM and CDR2 ANQGSEA. The CDR3 covers 16 residues. The CDR3 spells CSVEDLFRASTDTQYF. The CDR3 DNA follows: TGCAGCGTTGAAGACCTCTTTCGGGCTAGCACAGATACGCAGTATTTT.

The chain is built from TRBV5-1 and TRBJ1-4; D is perhaps TRBD1 (5 bases). Germline lookup yields CDR1 SGHRS and CDR2 YFSETQ. This CDR3 has 14 amino acids. V gave up 4 bases and J gave up 5 bases, with 12 bases separating them. The chain's CDR3 is CASSGLQGNEKLFF. Written as DNA, the CDR3 is TGCGCCAGCAGCGGCCTTCAGGGAAATGAAAAACTGTTTTTT.